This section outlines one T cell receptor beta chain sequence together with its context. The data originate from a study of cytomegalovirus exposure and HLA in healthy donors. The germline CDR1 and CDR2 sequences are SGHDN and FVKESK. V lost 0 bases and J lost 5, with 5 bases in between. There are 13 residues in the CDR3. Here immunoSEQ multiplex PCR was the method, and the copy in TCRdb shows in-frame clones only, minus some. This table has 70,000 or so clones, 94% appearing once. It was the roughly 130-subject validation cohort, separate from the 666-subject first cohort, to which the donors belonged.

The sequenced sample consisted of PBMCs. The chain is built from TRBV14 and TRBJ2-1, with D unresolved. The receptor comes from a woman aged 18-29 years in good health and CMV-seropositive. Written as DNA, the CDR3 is TGTGCCAGCAGCCAAGACAGAAACAATGAGCAGTTCTTC. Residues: CASSQDRNNEQFF. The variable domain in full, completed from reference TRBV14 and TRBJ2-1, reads EAGVTQFPSHSVIEKGQTVTLRCDPISGHDNLYWYRRVMGKEIKFLLHFVKESKQDESGMPNNRFLAERTGGTYSTLKVQPAELEDSGVYFCASSQDRNNEQFFGPGTRLTVL.